This entry lists 20 T cell receptor beta chains sequenced from one sample in a study of a mutant IDH1 vaccine in newly diagnosed glioma. The time point is: week 11, during vaccination. Doses consisted of 300 ug of mutant IDH1 20-mer peptide each, paired with topical imiquimod. Only in-frame clones appear in the TCRdb table, and some are missing; sequencing was by immunoSEQ multiplex PCR. The sample carries 20,000 to 25,000 clones, roughly three quarters recorded once. Their antigen targets remain unknown. This sample comprised peripheral blood mononuclear cells (PBMCs), obtained from a glioma patient whose treatment included an IDH1 peptide vaccine. The receptors were sampled from a man younger than 35 with glioma. Some clones in this sample may be carry-over from other donors' samples.

This clone was seen just once. The chain links TRBV6-6 to TRBJ2-3; D unclear. The CDR3 runs to 14 residues. The V end was cut by 2 bases, the J end by 5 bases, with 11 bases between. In germline, CDR1 is MNHNY, CDR2 SVGAGI (reference sequence). The chain's CDR3 is CASSYLGSGDTQYF. As DNA, the CDR3 is TGTGCCAGCAGTTACCTGGGATCGGGAGATACGCAGTATTTT.

This clone appeared a few times. The J gene is TRBJ1-4, the V gene TRBV7-3, with D uncertain. The germline V and J ends were trimmed by 5 bases and 6 bases, with 10 bases remaining between them. Per germline, CDR1 SGHTA and CDR2 FQGTGA. The CDR3 has 13 amino acids. In nucleotides, the CDR3 is TGTGCCAGCAGCCGCGGGCCCGATGAAAAACTGTTTTTT. Translating gives CASSRGPDEKLFF. Looking up the rest from reference TRBV7-3 and TRBJ1-4 gives the full variable domain: GAGVSQTPSNKVTEKGKYVELRCDPISGHTALYWYRQSLGQGPEFLIYFQGTGAADDSGLPNDRFFAVRPEGSVSTLKIQRTERGDSAVYLCASSRGPDEKLFFGSGTQLSVL.

The chain employs TRBV30 and TRBJ2-3; D uncertain. V was clipped by 3 bases and J by 2 bases, with 12 bases between them. This CDR3 has 14 amino acids. Germline lookup yields CDR1 GTSNPN and CDR2 SVGIG (reference sequence). The CDR3 loop is CAWRPMVTTDTQYF. The CDR3 nucleotides read TGTGCCTGGAGGCCAATGGTGACCACAGATACGCAGTATTTT.

This clone was observed a few times. The CDR3 nucleotides are TGTGCCAGCAACCCTCAAACAGGGACAAATGAAAAACTGTTTTTT. It codes for CASNPQTGTNEKLFF. The V and J genes are TRBV4-2 and TRBJ1-4, with a tentative D call TRBD1 (6 bases). The germline CDR1 and CDR2 sequences are LGHNA and YNFKEQ. The CDR3 length is 15 residues. Trimming pared 7 bases from V and 5 bases from J, leaving 17 bases between.

This chain uses TRBV5-1 with TRBJ2-4, with 8 bases that match TRBD1. Germline CDR1 is SGHRS and CDR2 is YFSETQ. The CDR3 contains 15 residues. Unmatched junction bases numbered 9, after V lost 4 bases and J lost 6 bases. The CDR3 coding sequence is TGCGCCAGCAGCACCCAGACAGGGGTACTAAACATTCAGTACTTC. It codes for CASSTQTGVLNIQYF. Using reference TRBV5-1 and TRBJ2-4 for the parts outside the CDR3, the full variable domain is KAGVTQTPRYLIKTRGQQVTLSCSPISGHRSVSWYQQTPGQGLQFLFEYFSETQRNKGNFPGRFSGRQFSNSRSEMNVSTLELGDSALYLCASSTQTGVLNIQYFGAGTRLSVL.

V usage is TRBV4-2 and J usage is TRBJ1-1; the match to TRBD1 covers 8 bases. CDR3 length: 14 amino acids. J was trimmed by 8 bases and V by 1 base; bases with no gene match: 6. In germline, CDR1 is LGHNA, CDR2 YNFKEQ. CDR3 protein: CASSQAGQGWEAFF. In nucleotides, the CDR3 is TGTGCCAGCAGCCAAGCAGGACAGGGATGGGAAGCTTTCTTT.

V gene TRBV9 combines with J gene TRBJ2-3; TRBD2 is a possible D gene (6 bases). V lost 0 bases and J 12 bases, leaving 14 bases between the germline ends. The CDR3 extends over 13 amino acids. Germline V lookup: CDR1 SGDLS, CDR2 YYNGEE. The CDR3 spells CASSVELTSLQYF. The DNA for the CDR3 is TGTGCCAGCAGCGTAGAATTGACTAGTTTACAGTATTTT.

V is TRBV6-6 and J is TRBJ1-1; D is unresolved. Germline CDR1 reads MNHNY; CDR2 reads SVGAGI (reference sequence). V shed 1 base and J shed 5 bases, with 8 bases lying between them. This CDR3 comprises 13 residues. The CDR3 nucleotides read TGTGCCAGCAGTTACTACGACCGGACTGAAGCTTTCTTT. This gives the protein CASSYYDRTEAFF.

This chain connects TRBV7-6 to TRBJ2-6; D possibly corresponds to TRBD2 (6 bases). The CDR3 has 20 residues. Germline V lookup: CDR1 SGHVS, CDR2 FNYEAQ. The V and J ends lost 0 bases and 0 bases respectively, with 18 bases between them. The CDR3 is CASSLAWTSKGGSGANVLTF. DNA for the CDR3: TGTGCCAGCAGCTTAGCGTGGACCTCGAAGGGAGGCTCTGGGGCCAACGTCCTGACTTTC.

The V gene is TRBV19, the J gene TRBJ1-2; D gene ambiguous. The CDR3 covers 13 residues. Germline V gene lookup returns CDR1 LNHDA and CDR2 SQIVND (reference sequence). V lost 10 bases, J lost 2 bases, and 14 bases lay in between. DNA for the CDR3: TGTGCCACCCACCAAAGAGGAAACTATGGCTACACCTTC. Its protein is CATHQRGNYGYTF.

The rearrangement links TRBV7-8 to TRBJ1-2, with 11 bases matching TRBD1. J lost 4 bases, V lost 4 bases, and 11 bases had no gene match. The CDR3 covers 17 residues. CDR1 and CDR2 from the germline V gene are SGHVS and FQNEAQ. The CDR3 here is CASSSLGPGTGGYGYTF. The CDR3 DNA follows: TGTGCCAGCAGCTCGCTAGGTCCCGGGACAGGGGGCTATGGCTACACCTTC.

This clone was seen a single time. The V call is TRBV7-2, the J call TRBJ1-2; 9 bases map to TRBD1. This CDR3 region has 15 residues. Germline CDR1 SGHTA, CDR2 FQGNSA. V was pared by 5 bases and J by 2 bases, with 6 bases of the junction left unmatched. CDR3 loop: CASSHGDRVNYGYTF. CDR3 bases: TGTGCCAGCAGCCACGGGGACAGGGTCAACTATGGCTACACCTTC.

V and J are TRBV19 and TRBJ1-3; 9 bases align to TRBD1. The CDR3 extends over 17 amino acids. The germline gives CDR1 LNHDA, CDR2 SQIVND (reference sequence). With V trimmed by 6 bases and J by 4 bases, 13 bases remained unmatched. CDR3 nucleotide sequence: TGTGCCAGTAGGACGCCGGGACAGGGCCTCTCCGGAAACACCATATATTTT. The encoded protein is CASRTPGQGLSGNTIYF.

This chain uses TRBV9 with TRBJ2-7; TRBD1 matches 12 bases. The CDR3 length is 16 residues. Germline assignment: CDR1 SGDLS and CDR2 YYNGEE. Trimming took 3 bases from V and 3 from J; bases not matched to a gene: 7. DNA for the CDR3: TGTGCCAGCAGCGCGGGACAGGGGGCCTCGTTCTACGAGCAGTACTTC. This gives the protein CASSAGQGASFYEQYF. The full variable domain, in which reference TRBV9 and TRBJ2-7 provide the parts outside the CDR3, is DSGVTQTPKHLITATGQRVTLRCSPRSGDLSVYWYQQSLDQGLQFLIQYYNGEERAKGNILERFSAQQFPDLHSELNLSSLELGDSALYFCASSAGQGASFYEQYFGPGTRLTVT.

This chain uses TRBV7-3 with TRBJ2-1; D perhaps matches TRBD2 (5 bases). The V and J ends lost 2 bases and 1 base respectively, with 18 bases between them. CDR3 length: 18 amino acids. CDR1 is SGHTA, CDR2 FQGTGA, per germline. This CDR3 reads CASSLPAIGEGSYNEQFF. DNA for the CDR3: TGTGCCAGCAGCTTACCCGCTATCGGAGAGGGTTCCTACAATGAGCAGTTCTTC.

The CDR3 region has the DNA TGTGCCAGCAGTCTAGCGGGAGGACGGACGCAGTATTTT. Translating it yields CASSLAGGRTQYF. The chain employs TRBV7-9 and TRBJ2-3; TRBD2 aligns across 11 bases. Germline CDR1 reads SEHNR; CDR2 reads FQNEAQ (reference sequence). Trimming removed 6 bases from V and 9 bases from J; junction bases left unmatched: 5. This CDR3 has 13 residues.

This clone appeared once. The chain couples TRBV13 to TRBJ2-5, with 7 bases identical to TRBD2. The germline gives CDR1 PRHDT, CDR2 FYEKMQ (reference sequence). CDR3 size: 17 residues. After removal of 4 bases from V and 2 bases from J, the junction contained 13 bases not matched to a gene. The CDR3 is CASSSGLGSSDQETQYF. DNA of the CDR3: TGTGCCAGCAGCTCCGGACTAGGATCCTCTGATCAAGAGACCCAGTACTTC.

The chain has TRBV9 and TRBJ2-5; 10 bases are a match to TRBD2. CDR3 length equals 16 residues. In germline, CDR1 is SGDLS, CDR2 YYNGEE. Unmatched junction bases numbered 11, after V lost 4 bases and J lost 5 bases. The CDR3 here is CASSPSGSGGAETQYF. In nucleotides, the CDR3 is TGTGCCAGCAGCCCTAGCGGCAGCGGGGGGGCGGAGACCCAGTACTTC.

V is TRBV19 and J is TRBJ1-4; 8 bases map to TRBD1. Germline CDR1 and CDR2: LNHDA and SQIVND (reference sequence). V shed 3 bases and J 6 bases; nucleotides not matched to a gene: 3. This CDR3 is built from 14 residues. In DNA, the CDR3 is TGTGCCAGTAGTATCCGGGGACAGGATGAAAAACTGTTTTTT. Protein product: CASSIRGQDEKLFF.

This chain connects TRBV5-5 to TRBJ2-5; TRBD1 agrees at 9 bases. Unmatched junction bases numbered 9, after V lost 5 bases and J lost 4 bases. The CDR3 has 15 residues. Germline V gene sequence: CDR1 SGHKS, CDR2 YYEKEE (reference sequence). CDR3 bases: TGTGCCAGCAGATGGGGACAGGGTAAAGCAGAGACCCAGTACTTC. This sequence encodes CASRWGQGKAETQYF.